The entry that follows covers one T cell receptor beta chain sequence. Its antigen is undetermined. These data are taken from a study of beta chain features in type 1 diabetes. Study information: All of the samples together had around 110,000,000 sorted cells examined. Notes on the study in general: TCRB CDR3 length was moderately but significantly reduced in all four CD4+ subsets of Type 1 diabetes patients.

Sequencing targeted expressed TCRB transcripts, as all isolated RNA had been reverse transcribed. This table comes from immunoSEQ multiplex PCR, and its TCRdb copy is limited to in-frame clones, with some not included. The repertoire consists of roughly 730,000 clones, with 10% to 15% occurring once and the leading ten covering approximately 0.022%. What was sequenced was naive CD4+ T cells from blood. The clonotype originates from a man younger than 35 with type 1 diabetes.

The CDR3 loop is CASSQDWGGPVVSYEQYF. The CDR3 coding sequence is TGCGCCAGCAGCCAAGATTGGGGGGGGCCAGTCGTCTCCTACGAGCAGTACTTC. V and J are TRBV4-1 and TRBJ2-7; D is perhaps TRBD2 (7 bases). Trimming stripped 0 bases from V and 0 bases from J, with 18 bases between. The germline gives CDR1 MGHRA, CDR2 YSYEKL. The CDR3 covers 18 residues.